This is a list of T cell receptor beta chains from one sample in a study of CD8 T cells in Susac syndrome. Each CDR3 protein gets one entry after TCRdb re-called the immunoSEQ multiplex PCR reads with MiXCR. The table lists some 450,000 distinct CDR3 sequences, roughly 85% of them singletons. The sequenced sample was CD8+ T cells from PBMCs. These TCRs come from a human donor with multiple sclerosis. The CDR3 runs from the conserved cysteine through the conserved F or W. The order of the fields is J gene, V gene, D gene, clone size, CDR3 DNA, CDR3 protein. A D gene is named only where the DNA matches it firmly. Not all rows give a size; the values are once, few, many and, for expanded clones, a class.

J: TRBJ1-1
V: TRBV27
D: .
size: .
DNA: TGTGCCAGCAGTTTGACAGGATCTCCTGAAGCTTTCTTT
CDR3: CASSLTGSPEAFF

J: TRBJ1-4
V: TRBV18
D: .
size: .
DNA: TGTGCCAGCTCACTTTCGCCTCCGGATATGGGTGAAAAACTGTTTTTT
CDR3: CASSLSPPDMGEKLFF

J: TRBJ2-1
V: TRBV7-8
D: .
size: .
DNA: TGTGCCAGCAGCTATCTCGGACTCGGAAGCTCCTACAATGAGCAGTTCTTC
CDR3: CASSYLGLGSSYNEQFF

J: TRBJ1-1
V: TRBV4-1
D: .
size: .
DNA: TGTGCCAGCAGCCAAGATTGGGGTGGCACTGAAGCTTTCTTT
CDR3: CASSQDWGGTEAFF

J: TRBJ2-7
V: TRBV7-2
D: .
size: few
DNA: TGTGCCAGCAGCTTAAAATGGTACGAGCAGTACTTC
CDR3: CASSLKWYEQYF

J: TRBJ2-1
V: TRBV4-1
D: TRBD1
size: .
DNA: TGCGCCAGCAGCCAATTTACAGGGGATCGCTACAATGAGCAGTTCTTC
CDR3: CASSQFTGDRYNEQFF

J: TRBJ2-6
V: TRBV2
D: .
size: .
DNA: TGTGCCAGCGGAGTGGGGGCATCTTTTGATTCTGGGGCCAACGTCCTGACTTTC
CDR3: CASGVGASFDSGANVLTF

J: TRBJ1-3
V: TRBV28
D: .
size: .
DNA: TGTGCCAGCAGCCAGAGGGGATCATGGAGGACTGGAAACACCATATATTTT
CDR3: CASSQRGSWRTGNTIYF

J: TRBJ2-7
V: TRBV28
D: TRBD1
size: .
DNA: TGTGCCAGTACTACAGACCGGGACAGGGGGACCTACGAGCAGTACTTC
CDR3: CASTTDRDRGTYEQYF

J: TRBJ1-1
V: TRBV9
D: .
size: .
DNA: TGTGCCAGCAGCGCGACCAGGGTAGCCCCCGGGGCTGAAGCTTTCTTT
CDR3: CASSATRVAPGAEAFF

J: TRBJ2-1
V: TRBV12-3/TRBV12-4
D: TRBD2
size: .
DNA: TGTGCCAGCAGTTTAGCAGGGCTAGCGGGGGGCAATGAGCAGTTCTTC
CDR3: CASSLAGLAGGNEQFF